The clone carrying this T cell receptor (beta chain) was detected only once. Here immunoSEQ multiplex PCR was the method, and the copy in TCRdb shows in-frame clones only, minus some. The table includes approximately 80,000 clones, about 85% detected once. This sample was included in a study of blood T cell repertoires in COVID-19. The length of the CDR3 is 16 residues. Germline CDR1 reads SGHRS; CDR2 reads YFSETQ. The trim removed 2 bases at V and 1 base at J, leaving 6 bases unmatched. The source of this sequence is a woman of 80 years or more with COVID-19, enrolled during active disease. This chain joins TRBV5-1 and TRBJ2-5; TRBD2 matches at 9 bases. Sequences were obtained from peripheral blood. The CDR3 loop reads CASSFPRLAVQETQYF. CDR3 sequence (DNA): TGCGCCAGCAGCTTTCCACGACTAGCGGTCCAAGAGACCCAGTACTTC. Variable domain in full (rest from reference TRBV5-1 and TRBJ2-5): KAGVTQTPRYLIKTRGQQVTLSCSPISGHRSVSWYQQTPGQGLQFLFEYFSETQRNKGNFPGRFSGRQFSNSRSEMNVSTLELGDSALYLCASSFPRLAVQETQYFGPGTRLLVL.